The 27 T cell receptor beta chains given below trace back to one sample, sequenced in a study of blood T cell repertoires in COVID-19. The protocol was immunoSEQ multiplex PCR, while the TCRdb copy is restricted to in-frame clones and leaves out a portion. In the table there are fewer than 25,000 clones, around 90% of which are singletons. The sequenced material came from peripheral blood. Receptor source: a woman aged 70-85 years with active COVID-19.

This clone has only a few counts. The same CDR3 also results from other DNA sequences found in this sample. The chain's CDR3 is CASSFSSGNNSPLHF. CDR3 coding DNA: TGTGCCAGCAGCTTTTCCTCAGGGAATAATTCACCCCTCCACTTT. This sequence joins TRBV11-2 and TRBJ1-6; D is perhaps TRBD1 (5 bases). The length of the CDR3 is 15 residues. V shed 3 bases and J shed 5 bases, with 11 bases lying between them. Germline V gene sequence: CDR1 SGHAT, CDR2 FQNNGV.

In its sample, this clone was seen once. The V gene is TRBV11-2, the J gene TRBJ2-3; D perhaps matches TRBD2 (6 bases). This CDR3 has 16 amino acids. Germline CDR1 is SGHAT and CDR2 is FQNNGV. V lost 1 base and J 2 bases, leaving 13 bases between the germline ends. The chain's CDR3 is CASSLGSGLFTDTQYF. CDR3 sequence (DNA): TGTGCCAGCAGCTTAGGATCGGGACTGTTCACAGATACGCAGTATTTT. Full variable domain (missing parts from reference TRBV11-2 and TRBJ2-3): EAGVAQSPRYKIIEKRQSVAFWCNPISGHATLYWYQQILGQGPKLLIQFQNNGVVDDSQLPKDRFSAERLKGVDSTLKIQPAKLEDSAVYLCASSLGSGLFTDTQYFGPGTRLTVL.

The V gene is TRBV5-6, the J gene TRBJ2-2, with D perhaps matching TRBD1 (5 bases). Germline assignment: CDR1 SGHDT and CDR2 YYEEEE. This CDR3 comprises 14 residues. Trimming took off 5 bases at V and 0 bases at J, with 8 bases between the two ends. The CDR3 nucleotides are TGTGCCAGCAGGCAGGGTCCGAACACCGGGGAGCTGTTTTTT. As protein: CASRQGPNTGELFF.

J is TRBJ1-6 and V is TRBV29-1; D gene ambiguous. Trimming shortened V by 4 bases and J by 7 bases, and 8 bases separated the two germline ends. This CDR3 has 12 amino acids. Per germline, CDR1 SQVTM and CDR2 ANQGSEA. For the CDR3, the DNA is TGCAGCGTTGGTAACAGAAATTCACCCCTCCACTTT. Its translation: CSVGNRNSPLHF. Together with reference TRBV29-1 and TRBJ1-6, the CDR3 gives the full variable domain: SAVISQKPSRDICQRGTSLTIQCQVDSQVTMMFWYRQQPGQSLTLIATANQGSEATYESGFVIDKFPISRPNLTFSTLTVSNMSPEDSSIYLCSVGNRNSPLHFGNGTRLTVT.

The genes are TRBV2 and TRBJ1-2, with D perhaps TRBD1 (6 bases). This CDR3 comprises 14 residues. The V end was cut by 3 bases, the J end by 6 bases, with 14 bases between. From germline, CDR1 is SNHLY and CDR2 FYNNEI. The CDR3: CASSEGGRPDGYTF. The DNA for the CDR3 is TGTGCCAGCAGTGAGGGGGGGCGCCCCGATGGCTACACCTTC. Full variable domain (remainder filled in from reference TRBV2 and TRBJ1-2): EPEVTQTPSHQVTQMGQEVILRCVPISNHLYFYWYRQILGQKVEFLVSFYNNEISEKSEIFDDQFSVERPDGSNFTLKIRSTKLEDSAMYFCASSEGGRPDGYTFGSGTRLTVV.

The CDR3 is CASSLVGNQPQHF. The CDR3 coding sequence is TGTGCCAGCAGCTTAGTCGGGAATCAGCCCCAGCATTTT. V usage is TRBV7-9 and J usage is TRBJ1-5; D is uncertain. Germline lookup yields CDR1 SEHNR and CDR2 FQNEAQ (reference sequence). The CDR3 has 13 amino acids. Trimming cost V 1 base and J 4 bases, with 5 bases left between them.

The V and J genes are TRBV2 and TRBJ2-7, with D possibly TRBD1 on 5 matching bases. Deletions cut 5 bases from V and 2 bases from J, with 13 bases between. Germline V gene lookup returns CDR1 SNHLY and CDR2 FYNNEI. This CDR3 comprises 14 residues. The CDR3: CASSRGQGTYEQYF. CDR3 nucleotides: TGTGCCAGCAGTCGTGGGCAGGGTACCTACGAGCAGTACTTC.

V and J are TRBV25-1 and TRBJ1-6, with D tentatively TRBD1 (5 bases). Germline V gene sequence: CDR1 MGHDK, CDR2 SYGVNS. Trimming pared 7 bases from V and 5 bases from J, leaving 9 bases between. This CDR3 contains 13 residues. As DNA, the CDR3 is TGTGCCAGCATGGGGGGGAATAATTCACCCCTCCACTTT. This encodes CASMGGNNSPLHF.

This chain connects TRBV6-2 or TRBV6-3 to TRBJ1-1; TRBD1 might be the D (6 bases). The germline CDR1 and CDR2 sequences are MNHEY and SVGEGT. V was cut by 2 bases and J by 6 bases, with 13 bases left in between. The CDR3 spans 14 residues. Here the CDR3 reads CASSYAGARPEAFF. DNA for the CDR3: TGTGCCAGCAGTTACGCAGGGGCTCGGCCTGAAGCTTTCTTT.

The CDR3 DNA reads as TGCGCCAGCAGCCAAGATCTCTCGGGGGGTCAGCCCCAGCATTTT. Protein sequence: CASSQDLSGGQPQHF. This chain links TRBV4-3 with TRBJ1-5; tentatively, D is TRBD1 (5 bases). The CDR3 consists of 15 residues. V was cut by 0 bases and J by 6 bases, with 12 bases left in between. Germline CDR1 and CDR2: LGHNA and YSLEER.

V and J are TRBV19 and TRBJ1-1; D remains unclear. The ends were cut back, 1 base at V and 0 bases at J, with 12 bases in the middle. The CDR3 sequence is 16 residues long. Germline-derived CDR1 and CDR2 are LNHDA and SQIVND (reference sequence). DNA for the CDR3: TGTGCCAGTAGTATAGGTGCGGGGTTATTGAACACTGAAGCTTTCTTT. Translated, it gives CASSIGAGLLNTEAFF.

A single count supports this clone. The rearrangement joins TRBV24-1 to TRBJ2-5, with 8 bases aligning to TRBD2. V shed 1 base, J shed 4 bases, and the junction held 7 bases outside the gene matches. Germline values: CDR1 KGHDR, CDR2 SFDVKD. The length of the CDR3 is 16 residues. This CDR3 reads CATSDFYGRAGETQYF. The CDR3 DNA reads as TGTGCCACCAGTGATTTCTACGGGAGGGCCGGAGAGACCCAGTACTTC.

This chain uses TRBV11-3 with TRBJ2-5, with D possibly matching TRBD2 (6 bases). The CDR3 has 13 amino acids. Germline-derived CDR1 and CDR2 are SGHNT and YENEEA. Deletions cut 0 bases from V and 5 bases from J, with 7 bases between. The CDR3 DNA reads as TGTGCCAGCAGCTTAGATCGGGGGGAGACCCAGTACTTC. This sequence encodes CASSLDRGETQYF.

This chain joins TRBV7-6 and TRBJ2-7; 14 nucleotides agree with TRBD2. Trimming at V came to 5 bases and at J to 7 bases, leaving 4 bases not matched to a gene. The length of the CDR3 is 14 residues. Germline values: CDR1 SGHVS, CDR2 FNYEAQ. The CDR3 nucleotides are TGTGCCAGCAGCACGCGACTAGCGGGAGGGGAGCAGTACTTC. This codes for CASSTRLAGGEQYF.

The chain uses TRBV7-9 and TRBJ1-4; perhaps TRBD1 as D (5 bases). Germline CDR1 SEHNR, CDR2 FQNEAQ (reference sequence). The CDR3 is 13 residues long. Trimming removed 6 bases from V and 8 bases from J, with 13 bases in between. CDR3 loop: CASRTEGAEKLFF. DNA of the CDR3: TGTGCCAGCAGGACCGAAGGGGCCGAAAAACTGTTTTTT.

This clone appeared a single time. The chain is built from TRBV7-2 and TRBJ1-5; D call uncertain. Germline-derived CDR1 and CDR2 are SGHTA and FQGNSA. Trimming stripped 3 bases from V and 4 bases from J, with 7 bases between. CDR3 length: 13 amino acids. CDR3 in amino acids: CASSFQWNQPQHF. In nucleotides, the CDR3 is TGTGCCAGCAGCTTCCAGTGGAATCAGCCCCAGCATTTT.

The chain combines TRBV4-1 with TRBJ2-1; 11 bases are shared with TRBD2. This CDR3 has 16 residues. The V segment lost 3 bases and the J segment 5 bases; nucleotides outside the gene matches: 6. From germline, CDR1 is MGHRA and CDR2 YSYEKL. CDR3 loop: CASSHTLAGGNNEQFF. The CDR3 DNA reads TGCGCCAGCAGCCACACGTTAGCGGGAGGGAACAATGAGCAGTTCTTC.

By sample fraction, this clone is medium-sized. This sequence joins TRBV4-1 and TRBJ1-2; D uncertain. This CDR3 contains 12 residues. V was cut by 3 bases and J by 6 bases, with 8 bases left in between. CDR1 and CDR2 from the germline V gene are MGHRA and YSYEKL. CDR3 residues: CASSHRRDGYTF. The CDR3 DNA reads TGCGCCAGCAGCCATCGGAGGGATGGCTACACCTTC.

The chain joins TRBV18 to TRBJ1-6, with D hard to call. The CDR3 extends over 15 amino acids. CDR1 KGHSH and CDR2 LQKENI come from the germline V gene. Trimming stripped 3 bases from V and 0 bases from J, with 6 bases between. The CDR3 region is CASSPSSSYNSPLHF. The CDR3 DNA is TGTGCCAGCTCACCCTCGAGCTCCTATAATTCACCCCTCCACTTT.

This chain joins TRBV15 and TRBJ2-3, with 12 bases matching TRBD2. The trim removed 5 bases at V and 5 bases at J, leaving 8 bases unmatched. Germline lookup yields CDR1 LNHNV and CDR2 YYDKDF (reference sequence). The CDR3 covers 16 residues. For the CDR3, the DNA is TGTGCCACCAGCGTAAGACTAGCGGGAGCGATAGATACGCAGTATTTT. Residues: CATSVRLAGAIDTQYF.

This clone was seen only once. The chain uses TRBV28 and TRBJ2-1; 10 positions match TRBD2. Germline values: CDR1 MDHEN, CDR2 SYDVKM. This CDR3 has 13 amino acids. The V segment lost 5 bases and the J segment 16 bases; nucleotides outside the gene matches: 11. CDR3 sequence reads: CASSTTFGTSDFF. The CDR3 DNA sequence: TGTGCCAGCAGTACAACATTCGGGACTAGCGATTTCTTC.

The V call is TRBV5-1, the J call TRBJ2-1; the match to TRBD2 covers 7 bases. The length of the CDR3 is 15 residues. The J segment lost 4 bases and the V segment lost 3 bases, leaving 7 bases of the junction unmatched. Looked up from germline, CDR1 is SGHRS and CDR2 is YFSETQ. CDR3 sequence reads: CASSYAGEAYNEQFF. In nucleotides, the CDR3 is TGCGCCAGCAGCTACGCGGGAGAAGCGTACAATGAGCAGTTCTTC.

The V gene is TRBV5-1, the J gene TRBJ2-1, with a possible D match to TRBD2 (6 bases). V was cut by 1 base and J by 0 bases, with 8 bases left in between. Germline assignment: CDR1 SGHRS and CDR2 YFSETQ. CDR3 length: 15 amino acids. CDR3 residues: CASSLTGSSYNEQFF. CDR3 DNA: TGCGCCAGCAGCTTGACCGGGAGCTCCTACAATGAGCAGTTCTTC.

The chain recombines TRBV19 with TRBJ2-3, with D maybe TRBD2 (7 bases). Germline-derived CDR1 and CDR2 are LNHDA and SQIVND (reference sequence). The V and J ends lost 6 bases and 0 bases respectively, with 19 bases between them. The CDR3 runs 17 residues. The CDR3 sequence is CASSRRGGFTSTDTQYF. CDR3 coding DNA: TGTGCCAGTAGCAGGAGGGGGGGGTTTACCAGCACAGATACGCAGTATTTT.

For this clone: In the same sample, other DNA sequences code for this CDR3. The rearrangement joins TRBV18 to TRBJ1-5; 11 bases fit TRBD1. Unmatched junction bases numbered 5, after V lost 3 bases and J lost 7 bases. The V gene's germline CDR1 is KGHSH and CDR2 LQKENI. The CDR3 consists of 15 residues. The CDR3 nucleotides read TGTGCCAGCTCACCCGGGACAGGGGGGGGCCAGCCCCAGCATTTT. It codes for CASSPGTGGGQPQHF.

V and J are TRBV18 and TRBJ2-3; TRBD2 matches at 13 bases. Germline values: CDR1 KGHSH, CDR2 LQKENI. There are 16 residues in the CDR3. The V segment lost 1 base and the J segment 8 bases; nucleotides outside the gene matches: 6. CDR3: CASSPRTSGSGGTQYF. As DNA, the CDR3 is TGTGCCAGCTCACCACGGACTAGCGGGAGTGGGGGTACGCAGTATTTT.

J is TRBJ1-5 and V is TRBV6-5, with D unresolved. The V gene lost 6 bases and the J gene lost 8 bases, with 14 bases spanning the gap. The CDR3 is 13 amino acids. Per the germline V gene, CDR1 is MNHEY and CDR2 is SVGAGI. CDR3 region: CASRADFIKPQHF. The CDR3 DNA reads as TGTGCCAGCAGGGCCGACTTTATCAAGCCCCAGCATTTT.